Listed here are 19 T cell receptor beta chains from one sample, sequenced in a study of shared clonotypes between healthy human individuals (TCRdb year 2020). Libraries were built with the immunoSEQ multiplex PCR assay. In TCRdb, the immuneACCESS table is reduced to in-frame sequences with V and J assigned. These tables do not hold every clone; where another copy was compared, an unresolved V gene accounts for under half, and the others remain unexplained. The sample table contains under 1 million clones; only one count was recorded for 95% to 97% of them. The top ten clonotypes cover roughly 0.23% of the sample. CD8 naive samples were obtained by positive selection for CCR7 among CD45RO-negative cells, yielding a CD45RA+CCR7+ population from which TemRA cells were excluded. Source material: naive CD8+ T cells sorted from blood. The label giving this sample's cell subset or site can be read as: CD45RA+CCR7+. The receptors originated from a man aged 30 to 45 in good health.

The count of this clone is one. The chain combines TRBV15 with TRBJ2-1; D might be TRBD1 or TRBD2, each matching 5 bases. Germline V lookup: CDR1 LNHNV, CDR2 YYDKDF (reference sequence). V lost 4 bases, J lost 0 bases, and 13 bases lay in between. The CDR3 is made up of 16 amino acids. CDR3 region: CATSTGRTNSYNEQFF. Written as DNA, the CDR3 is TGTGCCACCAGCACGGGACGAACGAACTCCTACAATGAGCAGTTCTTC.

The genes are TRBV7-2 and TRBJ1-1; D is unclear. CDR3 length equals 14 residues. The V gene's germline CDR1 is SGHTA and CDR2 FQGNSA. The ends were cut back, 3 bases at V and 3 bases at J, with 11 bases in the middle. CDR3 sequence: CASSFWGSDTEAFF. CDR3 nucleotides: TGTGCCAGCAGCTTTTGGGGTTCAGACACTGAAGCTTTCTTT.

In DNA form, the CDR3 reads TGTGCCATCAGCCGCGGGGGGAACACTGAAGCTTTCTTT. Translation gives CAISRGGNTEAFF. J is TRBJ1-1 and V is TRBV10-3, with a possible D match to TRBD1 (5 bases). Germline CDR1 ENHRY, CDR2 SYGVKD. The CDR3 contains 13 residues. Trimming removed 6 bases at V and 1 base at J, with 9 bases between.

J is TRBJ2-5 and V is TRBV7-9, with D perhaps TRBD2 (7 bases). Germline values: CDR1 SEHNR, CDR2 FQNEAQ (reference sequence). CDR3 length: 15 amino acids. Between the trimmed V and J ends, which lost 5 bases and 5 bases, there was a span of 18 bases. The DNA of the CDR3 is TGTGCCAGCAGCCCACCTAGCGAGGGGGGGGAGACCCAGTACTTC. It codes for CASSPPSEGGETQYF.

The V call is TRBV7-9, the J call TRBJ1-5; D is unresolved. CDR1 and CDR2 (germline): SEHNR, FQNEAQ (reference sequence). The length of the CDR3 is 18 residues. V was cut by 1 base and J by 0 bases, with 16 bases left in between. CDR3 protein: CASSLVHAGEYSNQPQHF. The CDR3 DNA sequence: TGTGCCAGCAGCTTAGTTCATGCAGGAGAGTATAGCAATCAGCCCCAGCATTTT.

A remark on this clone: The sample has other DNA sequences that encode this CDR3 too. The gene calls are TRBV11-2 and TRBJ2-7; D is ambiguous. The CDR3 runs to 11 residues. Germline V gene lookup returns CDR1 SGHAT and CDR2 FQNNGV. Trimming cost V 4 bases and J 3 bases, with 4 bases left between them. Written as DNA, the CDR3 is TGTGCCAGCAGCTCCATCTACGAGCAGTACTTC. Protein: CASSSIYEQYF.

The chain carries TRBV7-9 and TRBJ2-1, with 14 bases aligning to TRBD2. The germline V gene has CDR1 SEHNR and CDR2 FQNEAQ (reference sequence). V lost 6 bases, J lost 9 bases, and 7 bases stayed unmatched. CDR3 size: 15 residues. CDR3 sequence (DNA): TGTGCCAGCAGTCCGACTAGCGGGAGGGCAATTGAGCAGTTCTTC. This gives the protein CASSPTSGRAIEQFF.

The chain recombines TRBV27 with TRBJ2-1; 7 bases line up with TRBD2. J lost 7 bases, V lost 10 bases, and 13 bases had no gene match. The germline V gene encodes CDR1 MNHEY and CDR2 SMNVEV (reference sequence). This CDR3 is 14 amino acids long. This CDR3 reads CATRWGGRINEQFF. In DNA form, the CDR3 reads TGTGCCACCCGTTGGGGGGGGAGGATAAATGAGCAGTTCTTC.

The gene calls are TRBV9 and TRBJ2-3, with no clear D. Between the trimmed V and J ends, which lost 0 bases and 4 bases, there was a span of 9 bases. Germline V lookup: CDR1 SGDLS, CDR2 YYNGEE. The CDR3 has 14 residues. CDR3 in DNA: TGTGCCAGCAGCGTAGGGAGTCGCCCAGATACGCAGTATTTT. This gives the protein CASSVGSRPDTQYF.

The J gene is TRBJ2-1, the V gene TRBV9, with 8 bases aligning to TRBD2. The CDR3 has 13 residues. The germline V gene has CDR1 SGDLS and CDR2 YYNGEE. J gave up 6 bases and V 9 bases, and 8 bases lay outside the gene matches. CDR3 nucleotide sequence: TGTGCCACCGAGAGCGGGAGTGGCAATGAGCAGTTCTTC. Protein product: CATESGSGNEQFF.

The chain is built from TRBV2 and TRBJ2-7, with D hard to call. Trimming left V 3 bases short and J 2 bases short, with 8 bases between. The CDR3 is 13 residues long. Germline V CDR1 and CDR2: SNHLY, FYNNEI. For the CDR3, the DNA is TGTGCCAGCAGTGATGGCAGTCCCTACGAGCAGTACTTC. Translating it yields CASSDGSPYEQYF.

Here the CDR3 DNA reads TGTGCCAGCAGCCAATTCCCGATCGGCACCGGGGAGCTGTTTTTT. This sequence encodes CASSQFPIGTGELFF. The chain carries TRBV14 and TRBJ2-2; unclear D gene. The CDR3 is 15 residues long. Per germline, CDR1 SGHDN and CDR2 FVKESK. The V and J ends lost 2 bases and 4 bases respectively, with 11 bases between them.

V gene TRBV7-9 combines with J gene TRBJ1-4, with 7 bases that match TRBD1. The CDR3 spans 14 residues. Germline V CDR1 and CDR2: SEHNR, FQNEAQ (reference sequence). V shed 5 bases and J 8 bases; nucleotides not matched to a gene: 8. CDR3 nucleotides: TGTGCCAGCAGCCGTCCGACAGGGACGGAAAAACTGTTTTTT. It specifies CASSRPTGTEKLFF.

This rearrangement joins TRBV19 to TRBJ2-1, with unresolved D. The CDR3 is 14 residues long. Trimming cost V 1 base and J 6 bases, with 10 bases left between them. Germline V gene lookup returns CDR1 LNHDA and CDR2 SQIVND (reference sequence). CDR3 bases: TGTGCCAGTAGTATAGCCCCGATGAGCAATGAGCAGTTCTTC. Protein sequence: CASSIAPMSNEQFF.

The chain carries TRBV2 and TRBJ2-5; 7 bases match TRBD1. V shed 4 bases and J 4 bases; nucleotides not matched to a gene: 9. Germline CDR1 reads SNHLY; CDR2 reads FYNNEI. The CDR3 totals 15 residues. CDR3 loop: CASSAGDSNPETQYF. The CDR3 DNA reads TGTGCCAGCAGTGCCGGGGACAGCAACCCAGAGACCCAGTACTTC.

The rearrangement uses TRBV7-9 and TRBJ1-1; 8 bases line up with TRBD1. The CDR3 extends over 16 amino acids. The V segment lost 6 bases and the J segment 4 bases; nucleotides outside the gene matches: 13. Germline loops: CDR1 SEHNR, CDR2 FQNEAQ (reference sequence). The CDR3 sequence: CASRSYMETGVTEAFF. The DNA of the CDR3 is TGTGCCAGCAGATCTTATATGGAGACAGGGGTCACTGAAGCTTTCTTT. The variable domain in full, with the rest retrieved from reference TRBV7-9 and TRBJ1-1, is DTGVSQNPRHKITKRGQNVTFRCDPISEHNRLYWYRQTLGQGPEFLTYFQNEAQLEKSRLLSDRFSAERPKGSFSTLEIQRTEQGDSAMYLCASRSYMETGVTEAFFGQGTRLTVV.

Comment on this clone: Other DNA sequences in this specimen translate into the identical CDR3. The chain uses TRBV4-1 and TRBJ2-7, with 10 bases aligning to TRBD2. Germline assignment: CDR1 MGHRA and CDR2 YSYEKL. J was trimmed by 3 bases and V by 1 base; bases with no gene match: 3. The CDR3 loop spans 15 amino acids. For the CDR3, the DNA is TGCGCCAGCAGCCAAGGACTAGCGGGCGGCTACGAGCAGTACTTC. Amino acid sequence: CASSQGLAGGYEQYF.

The chain is built from TRBV28 and TRBJ2-2; 8 nucleotides line up with TRBD2. The CDR3 extends over 14 amino acids. V lost 5 bases and J lost 1; bases outside the gene matches: 0. Germline lookup yields CDR1 MDHEN and CDR2 SYDVKM. The CDR3 spells CASSLAGNTGELFF. The CDR3 DNA reads TGTGCCAGCAGTCTAGCGGGGAACACCGGGGAGCTGTTTTTT.

This chain links TRBV9 with TRBJ1-1; D is possibly TRBD1 (5 bases). V shed 3 bases and J shed 6 bases, with 27 bases lying between them. The CDR3 has 18 amino acids. Germline V gene lookup returns CDR1 SGDLS and CDR2 YYNGEE. The CDR3 reads CASSGSSGTTFTGAEAFF. The DNA of the CDR3 is TGTGCCAGCAGCGGGAGTAGCGGGACTACTTTTACGGGAGCTGAAGCTTTCTTT.